This record looks at one T cell receptor (beta chain) sequence and its context. Its antigen is as yet unknown. The record originates from a study of memory CD4+ T cells and cytomegalovirus serostatus. Single viable CD3+CD4+CD8-CD45RO+ cells were sorted as the memory CD4+ T cells. Germline V lookup: CDR1 SNHLY, CDR2 FYNNEI. This CDR3 comprises 17 residues. V was pared by 5 bases and J by 4 bases, with 8 bases of the junction left unmatched. TCRdb's copy holds only in-frame clones and misses some; the assay was immunoSEQ multiplex PCR. The sample has over 50,000 clones; around 78% are singletons. Notes on the study in general: CMV serostatus prediction reached median AUC roughly 0.95, or 0.91 with US-trained model.

This chain uses TRBV2 with TRBJ2-1; 13 nucleotides agree with TRBD2. Sequences were obtained from memory CD4+ T cells from blood. The clonotype was recovered from an adult in good health and CMV-seronegative. The CDR3 protein is CASSYSGLAGVYNEQFF. The DNA for the CDR3 is TGTGCCAGCAGTTACAGTGGACTAGCGGGGGTTTACAATGAGCAGTTCTTC.